The 20 T cell receptor beta chains below all came from one sample that was sequenced in a study of siplizumab effects on memory and regulatory T cells. TCRdb keeps only in-frame clones here, not all; method: immunoSEQ multiplex PCR. Here the sample spans roughly 6,100 clones, approximately 60% being singletons. Material: effector memory CD8+ T cells sorted from blood. Subset specified: unstimulated CD8+ effector memory T cells. The receptors stem from a human donor in good health.

V usage is TRBV27 and J usage is TRBJ1-1, with D possibly matching TRBD1 (5 bases). Deletions cut 6 bases from V and 1 base from J, with 9 bases between. The germline CDR1 and CDR2 sequences are MNHEY and SMNVEV (reference sequence). The CDR3 has 13 amino acids. The CDR3 sequence is CASSWGSNTEAFF. CDR3 DNA: TGTGCCAGCAGCTGGGGGTCGAACACTGAAGCTTTCTTT.

This chain uses TRBV6-1 with TRBJ2-5, with D hard to call. This CDR3 contains 14 residues. V dropped 5 bases and J dropped 2 bases, with 12 bases sitting between them. CDR1 is MNHNS and CDR2 is SASEGT in the germline V gene. The CDR3 sequence is CASSNSLGQETQYF. In nucleotides, the CDR3 is TGTGCCAGCAGTAATAGTCTAGGGCAAGAGACCCAGTACTTC.

In this sample, this clone turned up a few times. The chain links TRBV5-6 to TRBJ2-5; 9 bases are shared with TRBD2. CDR3 size: 17 residues. Trimming cost V 0 bases and J 4 bases; bases outside gene matches: 10. CDR1 and CDR2 from the germline V gene are SGHDT and YYEEEE. The CDR3 loop is CASSLATGGGAGETQYF. The CDR3, as DNA: TGTGCCAGCAGCTTGGCCACAGGCGGGGGGGCCGGAGAGACCCAGTACTTC.

The chain carries TRBV11-2 and TRBJ2-7; D remains unclear. The ends were cut back, 1 base at V and 6 bases at J, with 10 bases in the middle. Looked up from germline, CDR1 is SGHAT and CDR2 is FQNNGV. This CDR3 is 13 amino acids long. CDR3 nucleotide sequence: TGTGCCAGCAGCTTAGCCATTTTCTCCGAGCAGTACTTC. This codes for CASSLAIFSEQYF.

The chain links TRBV27 to TRBJ2-7, with 7 positions matching TRBD1. CDR1 and CDR2 from the germline V gene are MNHEY and SMNVEV (reference sequence). With 3 bases clipped from V and 3 bases from J, the junction kept 5 bases outside the gene matches. There are 14 residues in the CDR3. For the CDR3, the DNA is TGTGCCAGCAGTTTTACACAGGGGTACTACGAGCAGTACTTC. Amino acid sequence: CASSFTQGYYEQYF.

V gene TRBV10-1 combines with J gene TRBJ1-2; D unresolved. CDR3 length: 13 amino acids. Germline V gene sequence: CDR1 WNHNN, CDR2 SYGVQD (reference sequence). V was pared by 0 bases and J by 3 bases, with 5 bases between. The CDR3, as DNA: TGCGCCAGCAGTGAGTCGGAGCACTATGGCTACACCTTC. It encodes CASSESEHYGYTF.

V usage is TRBV4-1 and J usage is TRBJ1-1, with 11 bases identical to TRBD1. Germline CDR1 and CDR2: MGHRA and YSYEKL. With V trimmed by 6 bases and J by 5 bases, 5 bases remained unmatched. The CDR3 totals 14 residues. CDR3 nucleotides: TGCGCCAGCAGATCCGGGACAGGGGGGACTGAAGCTTTCTTT. It is translated as CASRSGTGGTEAFF.

The chain joins TRBV5-1 to TRBJ2-3; TRBD2 matches 8 bases. The CDR3 is 18 residues long. J lost 3 bases, V lost 2 bases, and 14 bases had no gene match. Germline loops: CDR1 SGHRS, CDR2 YFSETQ. The CDR3 region is CASSFRDWVGGATDTQYF. The DNA of the CDR3 is TGCGCCAGCAGCTTCAGGGACTGGGTCGGGGGGGCGACAGATACGCAGTATTTT.

V gene TRBV19 combines with J gene TRBJ1-1, with D uncertain. CDR3 size: 13 residues. Germline CDR1 reads LNHDA; CDR2 reads SQIVND (reference sequence). Trimming pared 7 bases from V and 1 base from J, leaving 10 bases between. CDR3 amino acids: CASNLKENTEAFF. In nucleotides, the CDR3 is TGTGCCAGTAACCTCAAGGAGAACACTGAAGCTTTCTTT.

This clone is medium-sized in the sample. V usage is TRBV27 and J usage is TRBJ1-2; unclear D gene. Germline V gene lookup returns CDR1 MNHEY and CDR2 SMNVEV (reference sequence). Trimming took 5 bases from V and 2 from J, leaving 12 bases between them. The length of the CDR3 is 14 residues. The CDR3 DNA reads TGTGCCAGCAGTCCAACTCAGAACAACTATGGCTACACCTTC. Amino acids: CASSPTQNNYGYTF.

The chain carries TRBV7-9 and TRBJ2-2; 12 bases are a match to TRBD2. Looked up from germline, CDR1 is SEHNR and CDR2 is FQNEAQ (reference sequence). V lost 5 bases, J lost 3 bases, and 10 bases stayed unmatched. The CDR3 is 18 residues long. The CDR3 is CASSNVGTSGRYTGELFF. In DNA form, the CDR3 reads TGTGCCAGCAGCAACGTGGGGACTAGCGGGCGTTACACCGGGGAGCTGTTTTTT.

This clone was observed once. This chain uses TRBV11-2 with TRBJ2-5; possible D gene TRBD1, 6 bases. This CDR3 has 13 residues. Germline V CDR1 and CDR2: SGHAT, FQNNGV. V lost 8 bases, J lost 5 bases, and 15 bases lay in between. CDR3 DNA: TGTGCCAGCGGGATGTCAGGGGTCGAGACCCAGTACTTC. Translating it yields CASGMSGVETQYF.

V is TRBV7-3 and J is TRBJ2-2; D is perhaps TRBD1 (6 bases). Trimming took 2 bases from V and 5 from J, leaving 12 bases between them. The CDR3 consists of 15 residues. The germline gives CDR1 SGHTA, CDR2 FQGTGA. The CDR3 DNA reads TGTGCCAGCAGCTTATTTGGGGGCTGGACCGGGGAGCTGTTTTTT. Protein: CASSLFGGWTGELFF.

The gene calls are TRBV6-4 and TRBJ2-6; D unresolved. The V end was cut by 0 bases, the J end by 2 bases, with 8 bases between. Per germline, CDR1 MRHNA and CDR2 SNTAGT. The CDR3 runs 16 residues. CDR3 sequence: CASSDSVVPGANVLTF. In DNA form, the CDR3 reads TGTGCCAGCAGTGACTCGGTTGTGCCTGGGGCCAACGTCCTGACTTTC.

This chain links TRBV4-1 with TRBJ2-7; D is uncertain. Looked up from germline, CDR1 is MGHRA and CDR2 is YSYEKL. CDR3 length: 12 amino acids. V shed 1 base and J shed 4 bases, with 5 bases lying between them. The DNA for the CDR3 is TGCGCCAGCAGCCAAGGGGGATACGAGCAGTACTTC. This translates into CASSQGGYEQYF.

This clone has a handful of counts. This rearrangement joins TRBV18 to TRBJ1-2; tentative D call: TRBD1 (5 bases). Trimming shortened V by 1 base and J by 1 base, and 10 bases separated the two germline ends. The germline CDR1 and CDR2 sequences are KGHSH and LQKENI. This CDR3 contains 15 residues. CDR3 coding DNA: TGTGCCAGCTCACCACTTGACAGCGGTAACTATGGCTACACCTTC. It specifies CASSPLDSGNYGYTF.

This clone is categorized as medium-sized. V usage is TRBV6-5 and J usage is TRBJ2-1, with 8 nucleotides matching TRBD1. The trim removed 10 bases at V and 6 bases at J, leaving 8 bases unmatched. CDR3 length: 13 amino acids. Germline CDR1 and CDR2: MNHEY and SVGAGI. The CDR3 nucleotides are TGTGCCACCCAGACAGGGGAAGGCAATGAGCAGTTCTTC. This encodes CATQTGEGNEQFF.

The chain couples TRBV19 to TRBJ2-7, with 10 bases identical to TRBD1. The CDR3 contains 15 residues. Trimming removed 6 bases from V and 0 bases from J; junction bases left unmatched: 5. Per germline, CDR1 LNHDA and CDR2 SQIVND (reference sequence). The CDR3 DNA is TGTGCCAGTAGCCTGGGACAGGGGTTCTCCTACGAGCAGTACTTC. This sequence encodes CASSLGQGFSYEQYF.

There are a few counts of this clone. V gene TRBV25-1 combines with J gene TRBJ2-1, with D unclear. Looked up from germline, CDR1 is MGHDK and CDR2 is SYGVNS. V gave up 2 bases and J gave up 5 bases, with 4 bases separating them. The CDR3 sequence is 12 residues long. This CDR3 is CASSEENNEQFF. As DNA, the CDR3 is TGTGCCAGCAGTGAAGAGAACAATGAGCAGTTCTTC.

The gene calls are TRBV30 and TRBJ2-2, with D possibly being TRBD1 (6 bases). The V end was cut by 3 bases, the J end by 6 bases, with 11 bases between. The V gene's germline CDR1 is GTSNPN and CDR2 SVGIG (reference sequence). This CDR3 comprises 13 residues. CDR3 loop: CAWSATGAGELFF. CDR3 sequence (DNA): TGTGCCTGGAGCGCGACAGGCGCCGGGGAGCTGTTTTTT.